This T cell receptor (beta chain) appears in the sequencing data of a study of identical twins. Findings and limits, study-wide: Partial confounding of zero-insertion analyses by invariant MAIT and iNKT cells was possible.

A word on this clonotype: The antigen remains undetermined. Mismatch with germline at one junction end may stem from a read error.

The CDR3 is made up of 13 amino acids. Germline V gene data show CDR1 as ENHRY and CDR2 as SYGVKD. In TCRdb, the 5' RACE reads were re-called with MiXCR into one record per CDR3 protein. The table lists around 490,000 distinct CDR3 sequences, roughly 13% of them singletons. Separately, the same data were catalogued under a study of yellow fever vaccine responses in identical twins.

The chain has TRBV10-3 and TRBJ2-3; weak D call: TRBD2 (5 bases). This TCR was recovered from a woman younger than 35 in good health. Sequencing input: CD4+ T cells sorted from blood. The DNA for the CDR3 is TGTGCCATCGCGAGGGCTAGCACAGATACGAAGTATTTT. This codes for CAIARASTDTKYF.